This record concerns one TCR beta chain sequence. Its target is unknown. Time point denoted: newly diagnosed GD, antithyroid drugs for less than 3 months. There was RNA extracted from PBMCs, and the TCR library was made from it. To make TCR beta libraries, researchers used iRepertoire HTBI primers and Arm-PCR of CDR3 regions. Each CDR3 protein is one row after TCRdb ran MiXCR on the multiplex PCR reads. The sample records 520,000 or so distinct CDR3 sequences, more than 10% being singletons. The sample belongs to a study of regulatory T cells in long-lasting Graves disease. Notes on the study in general: Thyroid tissue was not studied; only peripheral blood was.

Germline V gene data show CDR1 as SGHVS and CDR2 as FQNEAQ. The CDR3 totals 17 residues. Trimming removed 4 bases at V and 3 bases at J, with 19 bases between. This sample was shared with a second study, whose subject was T cells in Graves' hyperthyroidism and ophthalmopathy. Per that paper: The TCR CDR3 first-round RT-PCR relied on the HTBI primer set.

This TCR was sampled from a woman aged 25 to 45 with Graves disease. The material was peripheral blood mononuclear cells (PBMCs), obtained at new diagnosis, from a patient treated with antithyroid drugs. V gene TRBV7-8 combines with J gene TRBJ2-1; D tentatively reads TRBD1 or TRBD2 (5 bases each). CDR3 in amino acids: CASSSPGGGSDYNEQFF. In DNA form, the CDR3 reads TGTGCCAGCAGCTCCCCGGGTGGGGGTTCAGACTACAATGAGCAGTTCTTC.